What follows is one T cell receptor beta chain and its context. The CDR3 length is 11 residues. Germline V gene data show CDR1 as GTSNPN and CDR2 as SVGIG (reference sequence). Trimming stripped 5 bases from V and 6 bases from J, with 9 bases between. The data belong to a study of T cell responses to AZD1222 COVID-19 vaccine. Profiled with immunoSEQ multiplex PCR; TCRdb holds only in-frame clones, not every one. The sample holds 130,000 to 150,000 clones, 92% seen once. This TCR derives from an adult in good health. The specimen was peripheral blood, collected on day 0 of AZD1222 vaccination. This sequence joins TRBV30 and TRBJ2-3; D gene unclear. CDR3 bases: TGTGCCTGGCAAAAAGGGGATACGCAGTATTTT. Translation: CAWQKGDTQYF. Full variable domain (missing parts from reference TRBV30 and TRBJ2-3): SQTIHQWPATLVQPVGSPLSLECTVEGTSNPNLYWYRQAAGRGLQLLFYSVGIGQISSEVPQNLSASRPQDRQFILSSKKLLLSDSGFYLCAWQKGDTQYFGPGTRLTVL.